This paragraph reports one T cell receptor (beta chain). Its antigen specificity is not known. One base away there is no much larger clone; base qualities are not given. The data are from a study of hypomethylating agent response in myelodysplastic syndrome (dated by TCRdb to the early 2020s). For the study in its entirety: The hypomethylating agents azacitidine (about 75% of the 11) or decitabine (3 of 11) were used to treat the patients. The cohort was composed of fewer than ten male and a couple of female myelodysplastic syndrome patients. Patients had a mean age of about 78 +/- 6.2 years, and a diploid cytogenetic profile was the most common. The mutation found most frequently was TET2, which appeared in 5 of the 11 patients. Complete response or hematologic improvement was achieved by six patients, and 4 or 5 patients were classified as non-responders. Response was defined as complete response or hematologic improvement, and patients meeting neither criterion were classed as non-responders. The paper as a whole reports these results and caveats: Possible recognition of novel MDS antigens by the shared GLIPH2 clusters was not confirmed, and experimental validation of that possible recognition is needed. No significant change in richness, rarefaction diversity or clonality was detected after hypomethylating agent treatment, either across all patients or within response groups. Responders more often showed novel clonotypes emerging, while non-responders displayed more contracted clonotypes after treatment. Age matching of healthy control donors to MDS patients was not performed, and the MDS versus healthy comparison could have been impacted by this lack of age matching. Only roughly 11 patients were analyzed, so the cohort was small.

Via the germline V gene, CDR1 is SGHDN and CDR2 FVKESK. V is trimmed back by 8 bases and J by 6 bases, and the junction contains 4 bases that no gene match accounts for. From its cysteine to its phenylalanine, the CDR3 spans 13 amino acids. Only the CDR3 DNA stays, 39 bases, in frame from base 1. T-cell subsets were not sorted, so the analysis was performed on bulk bone marrow. Bone marrow from more than 9 myelodysplastic syndrome patients, collected before and after hypomethylating agent therapy, underwent immunosequencing of the TCR beta CDR3 regions. To track the repertoire longitudinally, every patient provided one baseline bone marrow along with two to three bone marrows taken at different post-treatment timepoints. Genomic DNA was extracted from whole bone marrow, and quality was checked by TapeStation, NanoDrop OneC and PicoGreen assays. Libraries were prepared through the immunoSEQ multiplex PCR assay. Survey resolution was used, with two replicates of approximately 200 ng each, totaling roughly 400 ng of DNA per sample. The hsTCRB kit detected rearranged TCRB sequences in genomic DNA using multiplex PCR primers targeting V and J genes. The CDR3 region was amplified in a first PCR of around 32 cycles using the QIAGEN Multiplex PCR Kit. An approximately 8-cycle second PCR added sample barcodes and Illumina adapters to each replicate. Pooled libraries were quantified using a QuantStudio 6 and the KAPA library quantification kit. Approximately 16 pM of pooled libraries was sequenced on an Illumina MiSeq using 156-cycle single-end reads plus a 15-cycle index read. The published analysis was carried out like this. VDJdb annotation flagged approximately 1.7% of around 160,000 unique clonotypes as previously reported viral-epitope-specific. The immunoSEQ Data Assistant and immunoSEQ Analyzer turned the raw reads into TCRB repertoires that were normalized and annotated. Clonotypes were analyzed with the immunarch R package version 0.6.5 and BioAnalyzer. Before richness was estimated, every repertoire was downsampled to match the clone count of the smallest repertoire. Clonotypes were sorted into expanded, contracted or novel categories with Fisher's exact tests, where novel meant the clonotype had zero frequency before treatment. Significantly changed CDR3 beta sequences were clustered with GLIPH2 using simulation_depth=1000 and kmer_min_depth=3, and CDR3s shorter than five residues were excluded. The clones in this table, taken by TCRdb from immuneACCESS, are in-frame only. Not every clone is retained; where verified, under half of the shortfall comes from an unresolved V gene, and the cause of the rest is unknown. V and J calls and clone size are as listed in that table; D and trimming were resolved from the DNA. The sample profile shows 5,000 to 6,000 clones; around 87% of them were found once. 15% of the sample is in the top ten clones.

The TCR originated in a human donor with myelodysplastic syndrome. The rearranged chain carries TRBV14 and TRBJ2-2; TRBD1 matches 9 bases in the middle. Here the sequenced sample was bone marrow, taken before or after starting hypomethylating agent treatment for myelodysplastic syndrome (not recorded which). The nucleotides read TGTGCCAGCGGACAGGGGCGGTCCGGGGAGCTGTTTTTT. Its protein product is CASGQGRSGELFF.